This T cell receptor beta chain was profiled in a study of shared clonotypes between healthy human individuals. About the research overall: Used for every donor were three CD4 naive, three CD4 memory, two CD8 naive and one CD8 memory plate.

Every immunoSEQ plate was one replicate of a subset's evenly spread DNA. The repertoire was sequenced with immunoSEQ multiplex PCR; TCRdb's copy has only in-frame clones and lacks some. This sample has some 2,000,000 clones, with approximately 94% found just once. On this clone itself: A junction boundary mismatches the germline segment, possibly from a read error.

Sample: naive CD4+ T cells sorted from blood. Subset specified: CD45RA+ positively selected. The source of this sequence is a man younger than 30 in good health.

The CDR3 sequence is CASMVRSGGSTDTQYF. The DNA for the CDR3 is TGCGCGAGCATGGTCCGAAGCGGGGGTAGCACAGATACGCAGTATTTT. The chain couples TRBV5-1 to TRBJ2-3; TRBD2 aligns across 8 bases. Germline V lookup: CDR1 SGHRS, CDR2 YFSETQ. There are 16 residues in the CDR3.